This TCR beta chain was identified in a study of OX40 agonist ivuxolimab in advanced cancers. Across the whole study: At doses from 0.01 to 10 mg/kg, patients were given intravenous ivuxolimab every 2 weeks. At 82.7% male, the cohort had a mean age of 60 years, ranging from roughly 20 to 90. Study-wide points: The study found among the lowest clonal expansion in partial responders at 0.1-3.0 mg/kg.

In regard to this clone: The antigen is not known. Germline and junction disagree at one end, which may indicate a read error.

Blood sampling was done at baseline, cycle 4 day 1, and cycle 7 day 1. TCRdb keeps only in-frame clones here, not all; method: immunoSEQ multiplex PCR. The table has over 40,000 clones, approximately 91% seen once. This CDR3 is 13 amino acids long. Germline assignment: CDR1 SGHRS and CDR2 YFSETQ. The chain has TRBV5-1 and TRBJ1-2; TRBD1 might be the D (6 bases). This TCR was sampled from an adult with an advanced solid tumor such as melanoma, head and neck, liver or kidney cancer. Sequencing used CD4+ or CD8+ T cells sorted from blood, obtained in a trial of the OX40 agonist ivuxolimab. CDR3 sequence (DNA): TGCGCCAGCAGCATTACAGGGCTGGATGGCCACACCTTC. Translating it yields CASSITGLDGHTF.